Each of the 26 T cell receptor beta chains below was sequenced from the same sample in a study of cytomegalovirus exposure and HLA in healthy donors. Vbeta (60) and Jbeta (13) primers were used in the PCR. Profiling relied on immunoSEQ multiplex PCR, and the TCRdb table lists in-frame clones only, not all of them. The sample shows roughly 100,000 clones, around 80% of them seen only once. Sequencing was performed on PBMCs. The receptors shown here come from a man between 18 and 35 years old in good health and CMV-seronegative.

The chain employs TRBV6-6 and TRBJ1-4, with D possibly being TRBD1 (5 bases). This CDR3 spans 15 amino acids. Trimming stripped 3 bases from V and 8 bases from J, with 16 bases between. CDR1 is MNHNY, CDR2 SVGAGI, per germline (reference sequence). This CDR3 is CASSYWGRDGEKLFF. In DNA, the CDR3 is TGTGCCAGCAGTTATTGGGGGAGGGACGGAGAAAAACTGTTTTTT.

The V and J genes are TRBV28 and TRBJ1-5; TRBD1 might be the D (6 bases). The CDR3 sequence is 16 residues long. V lost 5 bases and J lost 1, with 15 bases in between. Germline V gene data show CDR1 as MDHEN and CDR2 as SYDVKM. The CDR3 DNA is TGTGCCAGCAGTACCCTGGACAGTAGAAGCAATCAGCCCCAGCATTTT. Translation: CASSTLDSRSNQPQHF.

The chain links TRBV19 to TRBJ1-1, with 7 nucleotides matching TRBD1. In germline, CDR1 is LNHDA, CDR2 SQIVND (reference sequence). The CDR3 length is 15 residues. After removal of 3 bases from V and 5 bases from J, the junction contained 9 bases not matched to a gene. The chain's CDR3 is CASSIGGGWWTEAFF. The CDR3 bases are TGTGCCAGTAGTATTGGAGGGGGCTGGTGGACTGAAGCTTTCTTT.

This clone was detected only a few times. This sequence joins TRBV4-3 and TRBJ2-1; 14 bases are shared with TRBD2. This CDR3 is built from 14 residues. CDR1 LGHNA and CDR2 YSLEER come from the germline V gene. J lost 13 bases, V lost 4 bases, and 6 bases had no gene match. CDR3 bases: TGCGCCAGCAGCCTTGGGACTAGCGGGAGTAGTCAGTTCTTC. Translated, it gives CASSLGTSGSSQFF.

V gene TRBV9 combines with J gene TRBJ1-1; 9 bases map to TRBD1. Germline CDR1 SGDLS, CDR2 YYNGEE. J gave up 1 base and V 4 bases, and 5 bases lay outside the gene matches. The CDR3 has 15 residues. As DNA, the CDR3 is TGTGCCAGCAGCTTCTCGACAGGGGGGAACACTGAAGCTTTCTTT. Its translation: CASSFSTGGNTEAFF.

The V gene is TRBV6-1, the J gene TRBJ1-2; 7 positions agree with TRBD1. V dropped 5 bases and J dropped 2; count of bases not matched to a gene: 5. Germline values: CDR1 MNHNS, CDR2 SASEGT. CDR3 size: 14 residues. The CDR3, as DNA: TGTGCCAGCAGTCTAGGGGACAGAAACTATGGCTACACCTTC. Translating it yields CASSLGDRNYGYTF.

The J gene is TRBJ2-1, the V gene TRBV9, with a tentative D call TRBD2 (5 bases). The CDR3 covers 15 residues. V shed 0 bases and J shed 4 bases, with 11 bases lying between them. Germline loops: CDR1 SGDLS, CDR2 YYNGEE. CDR3 coding DNA: TGTGCCAGCAGCGTAGCAGCTGTAGCGTACAATGAGCAGTTCTTC. Protein product: CASSVAAVAYNEQFF.

The genes are TRBV18 and TRBJ2-7; tentative D call: TRBD1 (5 bases). V was shortened by 0 bases and J by 0 bases, with 12 bases between the two germline ends. This CDR3 region has 16 residues. Germline values: CDR1 KGHSH, CDR2 LQKENI. The CDR3 spells CASSPPNRWGSYEQYF. The CDR3 DNA is TGTGCCAGCTCACCACCCAACAGGTGGGGCTCCTACGAGCAGTACTTC.

This clone was seen ten or more times. This chain connects TRBV15 to TRBJ1-1, with TRBD1 as a possible D gene (5 bases). Looked up from germline, CDR1 is LNHNV and CDR2 is YYDKDF (reference sequence). Trimming took off 5 bases at V and 10 bases at J, with 8 bases between the two ends. The CDR3 contains 10 residues. CDR3 loop: CATSDTGAFF. The CDR3 DNA is TGTGCCACCAGCGATACAGGAGCTTTCTTT.

The genes are TRBV19 and TRBJ2-3; 10 bases line up with TRBD2. The length of the CDR3 is 17 residues. Germline-derived CDR1 and CDR2 are LNHDA and SQIVND (reference sequence). J was trimmed by 0 bases and V by 5 bases; bases with no gene match: 8. The CDR3: CASSPLAGGISTDTQYF. CDR3 nucleotides: TGTGCCAGTAGTCCGTTAGCGGGAGGTATTAGCACAGATACGCAGTATTTT.

This clone was counted between two and nine times. The chain joins TRBV4-3 to TRBJ1-3, with D unclear. The length of the CDR3 is 15 residues. Per the germline V gene, CDR1 is LGHNA and CDR2 is YSLEER. Trimming removed 0 bases from V and 2 bases from J, with 8 bases in between. The CDR3 reads CASSQDRVTGNTIYF. Written as DNA, the CDR3 is TGCGCCAGCAGCCAAGATCGGGTAACTGGAAACACCATATATTTT.

The chain couples TRBV19 to TRBJ2-3; D not certain. V was clipped by 3 bases and J by 5 bases, with 3 bases between them. This CDR3 is 11 amino acids long. Germline lookup yields CDR1 LNHDA and CDR2 SQIVND (reference sequence). The CDR3 sequence is CASSIRDTQYF. CDR3 sequence (DNA): TGTGCCAGTAGTATCCGAGATACGCAGTATTTT.

The chain employs TRBV10-3 and TRBJ2-5, with 8 bases matching TRBD2. The J segment lost 3 bases and the V segment lost 6 bases, leaving 15 bases of the junction unmatched. The CDR3 runs 17 residues. Germline values: CDR1 ENHRY, CDR2 SYGVKD. Here the CDR3 reads CAIRGVGSGKTEETQYF. CDR3 DNA sequence: TGTGCCATCAGGGGGGTAGGTAGCGGGAAAACCGAAGAGACCCAGTACTTC.

The chain couples TRBV25-1 to TRBJ1-2; 8 bases agree with TRBD1. Trimming removed 2 bases from V and 4 bases from J; junction bases left unmatched: 6. The germline V gene has CDR1 MGHDK and CDR2 SYGVNS. This CDR3 is built from 15 residues. The CDR3 region has the DNA TGTGCCAGCAGTGAAGCGGACAGGGACGTCTATGGCTACACCTTC. Its translation: CASSEADRDVYGYTF.

This chain links TRBV7-2 with TRBJ1-3, with D maybe TRBD1 (6 bases). The CDR3 is 14 residues long. CDR1 and CDR2 (germline): SGHTA, FQGNSA. With 5 bases removed from V and 2 bases from J, the gap between germline ends came to 10 bases. CDR3 region: CASSTEGAGNTIYF. DNA of the CDR3: TGTGCCAGCAGCACCGAGGGGGCTGGAAACACCATATATTTT.

The rearrangement links TRBV30 to TRBJ2-3; D perhaps matches TRBD1 (6 bases). V lost 5 bases and J lost 2, with 14 bases in between. The CDR3 contains 14 residues. Germline V gene lookup returns CDR1 GTSNPN and CDR2 SVGIG (reference sequence). The chain's CDR3 is CAWEVGHSTDTQYF. The DNA of the CDR3 is TGTGCCTGGGAGGTGGGACACTCCACAGATACGCAGTATTTT. Full variable domain (remainder filled in from reference TRBV30 and TRBJ2-3): SQTIHQWPATLVQPVGSPLSLECTVEGTSNPNLYWYRQAAGRGLQLLFYSVGIGQISSEVPQNLSASRPQDRQFILSSKKLLLSDSGFYLCAWEVGHSTDTQYFGPGTRLTVL.

The DNA of the CDR3 is TGTGCCAGCAGTTACTCGGGGGAGGAAGCGACCCAGTACTTC. Its protein is CASSYSGEEATQYF. The chain is built from TRBV6-6 and TRBJ2-5, with D possibly being TRBD2 (6 bases). The germline gives CDR1 MNHNY, CDR2 SVGAGI (reference sequence). Trimming cost V 0 bases and J 7 bases, with 12 bases left between them. CDR3 length: 14 residues.

The chain links TRBV11-2 to TRBJ1-1; D is undetermined. The CDR3 spans 15 residues. V dropped 0 bases and J dropped 4 bases, with 12 bases sitting between them. Germline V lookup: CDR1 SGHAT, CDR2 FQNNGV. The CDR3 nucleotides are TGTGCCAGCAGCTTAGATCTTGAGGTGGGCACTGAAGCTTTCTTT. This gives the protein CASSLDLEVGTEAFF. The full variable domain, in which reference TRBV11-2 and TRBJ1-1 provide the parts outside the CDR3, is EAGVAQSPRYKIIEKRQSVAFWCNPISGHATLYWYQQILGQGPKLLIQFQNNGVVDDSQLPKDRFSAERLKGVDSTLKIQPAKLEDSAVYLCASSLDLEVGTEAFFGQGTRLTVV.

This chain joins TRBV23-1 and TRBJ2-7; TRBD1 matches 9 bases. TRBV23-1 is recorded as an ORF, its role being uncertain. The CDR3 extends over 13 amino acids. Trimming removed 6 bases from V and 4 bases from J; junction bases left unmatched: 4. In DNA, the CDR3 is TGCGCCAGCAGCCGGACAGGGGAATACGAGCAGTACTTC. Its protein product is CASSRTGEYEQYF.

The chain joins TRBV9 to TRBJ2-3; a possible D gene is TRBD2 (5 bases). This CDR3 region has 16 residues. From germline, CDR1 is SGDLS and CDR2 YYNGEE. Trimming removed 0 bases at V and 1 base at J, with 12 bases between. The CDR3 loop is CASSVGGLRGTDTQYF. CDR3 DNA sequence: TGTGCCAGCAGCGTAGGCGGACTCCGGGGCACAGATACGCAGTATTTT.

The V gene is TRBV28, the J gene TRBJ2-2; D is unclear. Germline lookup yields CDR1 MDHEN and CDR2 SYDVKM. The CDR3 contains 14 residues. Trimming cost V 3 bases and J 1 base, with 6 bases left between them. The CDR3 DNA reads as TGTGCCAGCAGTTTGTACGGGAACACCGGGGAGCTGTTTTTT. Its translation: CASSLYGNTGELFF.

The chain carries TRBV29-1 and TRBJ1-1; D unresolved. The V end lost 3 bases, the J end lost 0 bases, and 8 bases lay between the germline ends. The germline V gene encodes CDR1 SQVTM and CDR2 ANQGSEA. The CDR3 consists of 13 residues. The CDR3, as DNA: TGCAGCGTTGAGTCCAGTGTGAACACTGAAGCTTTCTTT. Residues: CSVESSVNTEAFF.

CDR3 sequence (DNA): TGTGCCAGCAGTTTACTCCGGGGAGCGGATGAGCAGTTCTTC. This encodes CASSLLRGADEQFF. The rearrangement joins TRBV27 to TRBJ2-1, with TRBD2 as a possible D gene (5 bases). Trimming shortened V by 2 bases and J by 8 bases, and 13 bases separated the two germline ends. The CDR3 is 14 amino acids. The V gene's germline CDR1 is MNHEY and CDR2 SMNVEV (reference sequence).

The rearrangement joins TRBV6-6 to TRBJ2-7; tentative D call: TRBD1 (5 bases). Trimming stripped 4 bases from V and 0 bases from J, with 10 bases between. CDR3 length: 14 amino acids. Per the germline V gene, CDR1 is MNHNY and CDR2 is SVGAGI (reference sequence). CDR3 bases: TGTGCCAGCAGTTTTACTACAGGCTCCTACGAGCAGTACTTC. Amino acid sequence: CASSFTTGSYEQYF.

The chain links TRBV6-5 to TRBJ2-1; 7 positions match TRBD2. V shed 1 base and J 8 bases; nucleotides not matched to a gene: 5. CDR1 is MNHEY and CDR2 is SVGAGI in the germline V gene. CDR3 length: 14 amino acids. The CDR3 loop is CASSYLTSVHEQFF. CDR3 DNA: TGTGCCAGCAGTTACTTAACTAGCGTCCATGAGCAGTTCTTC.

V is TRBV29-1 and J is TRBJ1-5, with a possible D match to TRBD1 (6 bases). The V gene's germline CDR1 is SQVTM and CDR2 ANQGSEA. The CDR3 consists of 14 residues. V lost 4 bases and J 2 bases, leaving 12 bases between the germline ends. This CDR3 is CSVATGTGNQPQHF. The CDR3 bases are TGCAGCGTTGCTACAGGGACGGGCAATCAGCCCCAGCATTTT.